This T cell receptor (beta chain) originates from a study of blood T cell repertoires in COVID-19. Study-wide background: COVID-19 samples collected from the United States, Italy and Spain covered acute and convalescent phases. PBMCs, B-cell-depleted T cells, or T cells provided the cDNA or gDNA that made up the material.

Clones were read by immunoSEQ multiplex PCR, and TCRdb kept only the in-frame ones, dropping some. The repertoire holds some 150,000 clones, 84% seen once, with more than 7.5% in the top ten. CDR1 LNHDA and CDR2 SQIVND come from the germline V gene (reference sequence). V gave up 8 bases and J gave up 6 bases, with 16 bases separating them. CDR3 size: 13 residues. This sequence joins TRBV19 and TRBJ1-2, with a possible D match to TRBD1 (6 bases). The TCR comes from a man aged 40-49 years who had recovered from COVID-19. Material for sequencing was peripheral blood. Here the CDR3 reads CASAQGVSNGYTF. CDR3 coding DNA: TGTGCCAGTGCACAGGGTGTGTCTAATGGCTACACCTTC.